Detailed here is one T cell receptor beta chain. Its matching antigen is unknown. This sample was taken from a study of cytomegalovirus exposure and HLA in healthy donors. There are 16 residues in the CDR3. The germline V and J ends were trimmed by 5 bases and 5 bases, with 22 bases remaining between them. Germline V gives CDR1 MNHEY, CDR2 SMNVEV (reference sequence). General study results and limits: Excluded were some V segments that proved indistinguishable, including TRBV6-2 and TRBV6-3. After further analysis at a later stage, 16,951 TCR beta sequences were associated with HLA alleles at 0.05 false discovery rate. Productive status was seen about 90% or about 30% of the time for most TCR beta V segments in an earlier analysis.

PCR involved 60 Vbeta and 13 Jbeta primers. Clones were sequenced by immunoSEQ multiplex PCR, and TCRdb holds only the in-frame ones, with some missing. The sample has about 180,000 clones; about 80% are singletons. Healthy donors of bone marrow made up the group. This chain uses TRBV27 with TRBJ2-7; D is ambiguous. The sequence derives from a middle-aged man in good health and CMV-seronegative. Sequencing input: PBMCs. The CDR3 sequence is CASSAAYSNPSHEQYF. The CDR3, as DNA: TGTGCCAGCAGTGCCGCTTACAGCAATCCATCCCACGAGCAGTACTTC.